This T cell receptor beta chain was sequenced during a study of T cell changes during pregnancy in multiple sclerosis. Trimming took off 4 bases at V and 3 bases at J, with 7 bases between the two ends. Germline V gene sequence: CDR1 MNHEY, CDR2 SVGAGI. The CDR3 sequence is 13 residues long. The data were produced by immunoSEQ multiplex PCR, yet TCRdb's version contains in-frame clones alone and is incomplete. Of about 74,000 clones listed, roughly 92% were seen once; the top ten hold 3% to 4%. The input for sequencing was peripheral blood, taken after pregnancy. The chain uses TRBV6-5 and TRBJ1-5; D is undetermined. This receptor was identified in a female donor in good health, enrolled as a control in a pregnancy study. This chain's CDR3 is CASSFGYNQPQHF. The CDR3 nucleotides read TGTGCCAGCAGTTTCGGTTACAATCAGCCCCAGCATTTT.